Detailed here is one T cell receptor beta chain. Its antigen is unidentified. The sample belongs to a study of T cell clones after liver transplantation. Across the whole study: A pre-transplant mixed lymphocyte reaction with TCRbeta sequencing defined graft-donor-reactive clones followed in post-transplant blood. Points from the study as a whole: Migration into the graft, not deletion, may explain lost graft donor-reactive T cells.

The CDR3 consists of 14 residues. V was pared by 2 bases and J by 6 bases, with 11 bases between. Germline CDR1 reads MNHEY; CDR2 reads SVGAGI. CD3+CD4+ and CD3+CD8+ cells were FACS-sorted from thawed unstimulated PBMCs. Generated by immunoSEQ multiplex PCR, the TCRdb table keeps only in-frame clones and is missing some. The table has about 53,000 clones, about four fifths seen once. The source material was CD4+ T cells from blood, sampled before liver transplant. The TCR sequence derives from a human donor who received a liver transplant. J is TRBJ2-1 and V is TRBV6-5; D is undetermined. The CDR3 DNA sequence: TGTGCCAGCAGTTACAGGGAATTTTCCAATGAGCAGTTCTTC. It encodes CASSYREFSNEQFF.